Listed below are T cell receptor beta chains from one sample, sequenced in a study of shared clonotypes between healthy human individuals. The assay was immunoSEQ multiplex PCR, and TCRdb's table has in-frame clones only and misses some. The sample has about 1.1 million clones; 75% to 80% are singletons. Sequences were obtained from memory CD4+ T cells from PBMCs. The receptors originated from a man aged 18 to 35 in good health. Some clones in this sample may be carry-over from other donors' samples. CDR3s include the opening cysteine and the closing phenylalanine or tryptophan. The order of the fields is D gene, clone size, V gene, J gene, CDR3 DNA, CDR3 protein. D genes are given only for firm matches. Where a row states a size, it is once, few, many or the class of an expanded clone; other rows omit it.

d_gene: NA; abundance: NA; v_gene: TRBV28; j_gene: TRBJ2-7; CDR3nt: TGTGCCAGCAATATCCCCAGCGGCAGCTCCTACGAGCAGTACTTC; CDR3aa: CASNIPSGSSYEQYF
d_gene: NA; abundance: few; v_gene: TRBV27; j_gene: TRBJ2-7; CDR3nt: TGTGCCAGCAGGGGATCCTACGAGGAGCAGTACTTC; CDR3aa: CASRGSYEEQYF
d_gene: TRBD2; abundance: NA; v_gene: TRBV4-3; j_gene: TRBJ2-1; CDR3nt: TGCGCCAGCAGCCCAATAGCGGGAGGGCCCTACAATGAGCAGTTCTTC; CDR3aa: CASSPIAGGPYNEQFF
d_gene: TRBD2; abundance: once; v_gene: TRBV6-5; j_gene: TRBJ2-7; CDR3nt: TGTGCCAGCGATGGGACTAGCGGGATCGGCGAGCAGTACTTC; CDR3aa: CASDGTSGIGEQYF
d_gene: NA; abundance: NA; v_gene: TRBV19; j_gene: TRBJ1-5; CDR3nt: TGTGCCAGTAACCAAGGGGGGAGGGGTCTTTATAGCAATCAGCCCCAGCATTTT; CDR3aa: CASNQGGRGLYSNQPQHF
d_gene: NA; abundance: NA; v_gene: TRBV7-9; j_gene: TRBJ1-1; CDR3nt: TGTGCCAGCAGCTACAACATGGGGAAAGCTTTCTTT; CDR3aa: CASSYNMGKAFF
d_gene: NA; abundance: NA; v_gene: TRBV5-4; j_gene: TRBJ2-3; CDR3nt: TGTGCCAGCAGCTTGGCCCTCAGCACAGATACGCAGTATTTT; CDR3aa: CASSLALSTDTQYF
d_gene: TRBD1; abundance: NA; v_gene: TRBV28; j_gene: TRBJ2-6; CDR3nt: TGTGCCAGCAGACAGACAGGGCCTTTCTCTGGGGCCAACGTCCTGACTTTC; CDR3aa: CASRQTGPFSGANVLTF
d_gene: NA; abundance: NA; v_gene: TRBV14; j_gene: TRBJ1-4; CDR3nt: TGTGCCAGCAGCCAGGGTTGGCGTACTAATGAAAAACTGTTTTTT; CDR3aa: CASSQGWRTNEKLFF
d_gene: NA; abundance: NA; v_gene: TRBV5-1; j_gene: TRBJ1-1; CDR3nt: TGCGCCAGCAGCTTGGTTGGGGGCACGAACACTGAAGCTTTCTTT; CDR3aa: CASSLVGGTNTEAFF
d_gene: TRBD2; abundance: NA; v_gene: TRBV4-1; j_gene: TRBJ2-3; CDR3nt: TGCGCCAGCAGCCAAGGGGGCGGGAGGACCGGAGATACGCAGTATTTT; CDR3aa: CASSQGGGRTGDTQYF
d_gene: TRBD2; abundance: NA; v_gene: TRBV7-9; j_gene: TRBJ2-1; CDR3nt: TGTGCCAGCGGACTAGCGGGGAGCTCCTACAATGAGCAGTTCTTC; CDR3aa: CASGLAGSSYNEQFF
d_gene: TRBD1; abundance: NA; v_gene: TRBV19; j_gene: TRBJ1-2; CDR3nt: TGTGCCAGTAGTGATCAGGGGGCGCGAGGCTATGGCTACACCTTC; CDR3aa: CASSDQGARGYGYTF
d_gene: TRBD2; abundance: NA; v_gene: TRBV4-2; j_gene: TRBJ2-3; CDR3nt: TGTGCCAGCAGCTACAATCTAGCGGGAGGGTACACAGATACGCAGTATTTT; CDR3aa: CASSYNLAGGYTDTQYF
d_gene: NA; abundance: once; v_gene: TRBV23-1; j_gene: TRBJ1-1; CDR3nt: TGCGCCAGCAGTCGATTGGATGCCACTGAAGCTTTCTTT; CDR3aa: CASSRLDATEAFF
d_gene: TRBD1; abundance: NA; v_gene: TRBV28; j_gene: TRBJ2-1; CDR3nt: TGTGCCAGCAGCCTCCCAGGGACAGCCTACAATGAGCAGTTCTTC; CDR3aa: CASSLPGTAYNEQFF
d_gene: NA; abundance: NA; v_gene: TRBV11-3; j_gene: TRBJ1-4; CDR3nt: TGTGCCAGCAGCTTACGAGGAGGGGAAAAACTGTTTTTT; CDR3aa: CASSLRGGEKLFF
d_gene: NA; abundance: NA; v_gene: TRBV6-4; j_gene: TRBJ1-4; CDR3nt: TGTGCCAGCAGAAGAACAGAAAAACTGTTTTTT; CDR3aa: CASRRTEKLFF
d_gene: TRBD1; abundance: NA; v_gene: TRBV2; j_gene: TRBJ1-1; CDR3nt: TGTGCCAGCAGTGCCAAGGGGGGGACAGGGATGTTCTTT; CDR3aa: CASSAKGGTGMFF
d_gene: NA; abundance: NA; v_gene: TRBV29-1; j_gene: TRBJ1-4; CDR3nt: TGCAGCGTTCTGGTATCGGATGAAAAACTGTTTTTT; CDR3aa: CSVLVSDEKLFF
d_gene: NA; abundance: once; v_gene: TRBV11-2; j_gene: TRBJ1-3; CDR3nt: TGTGCCAGCAGCCCAATTAGAAACACCATATATTTT; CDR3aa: CASSPIRNTIYF
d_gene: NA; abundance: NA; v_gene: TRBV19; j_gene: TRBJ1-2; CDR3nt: TGTGCCAGTAGTCCCTGGACTGTTAGCACCGGTGGCTACACCTTC; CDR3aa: CASSPWTVSTGGYTF
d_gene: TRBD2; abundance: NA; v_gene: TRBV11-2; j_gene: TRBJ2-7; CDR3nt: TGTGCCAGCAGCCCCTTCACTAGCGGGAGTGCGAGCGAGCAGTACTTC; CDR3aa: CASSPFTSGSASEQYF
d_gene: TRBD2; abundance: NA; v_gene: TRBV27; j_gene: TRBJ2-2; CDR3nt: TGTGCCAGCAGGATGAGCGGGGTGGGCACCGGGGAGCTGTTTTTT; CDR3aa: CASRMSGVGTGELFF
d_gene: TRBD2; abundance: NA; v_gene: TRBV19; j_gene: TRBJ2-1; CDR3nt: TGTGCCAGTAGTATGAGGGTAGCGGGAGCGTACAATGAGCAGTTCTTC; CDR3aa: CASSMRVAGAYNEQFF
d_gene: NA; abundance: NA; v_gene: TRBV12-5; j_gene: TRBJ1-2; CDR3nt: TGTGCTAGTGGTTTGTCAGGGTCGGGCTATGGCTACACCTTC; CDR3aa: CASGLSGSGYGYTF
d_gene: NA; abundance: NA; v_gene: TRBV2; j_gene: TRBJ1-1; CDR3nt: TGTGCCAGCACCCTGCCCCCTCTGGGAGCTTTCTTT; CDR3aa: CASTLPPLGAFF
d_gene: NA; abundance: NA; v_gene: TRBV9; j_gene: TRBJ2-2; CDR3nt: TGTGCCAGCAGCGTAGTTAGCACCGGTGGGGAGCTGTTTTTT; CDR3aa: CASSVVSTGGELFF
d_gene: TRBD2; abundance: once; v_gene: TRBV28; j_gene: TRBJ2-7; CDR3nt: TGTGCCAGCAGTTTACTAGCGGGCGGCCACTACGAGCAGTACTTC; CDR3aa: CASSLLAGGHYEQYF
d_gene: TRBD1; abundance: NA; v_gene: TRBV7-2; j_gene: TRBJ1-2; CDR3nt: TGTGCCAGCAGTCTGGGACAGAACTATGGCTACACCTTC; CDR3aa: CASSLGQNYGYTF
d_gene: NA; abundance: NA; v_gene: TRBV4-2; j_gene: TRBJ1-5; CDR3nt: TGTGCCAGCAGCCCGGGCTGGGTTCAGCCCCAGCATTTT; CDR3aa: CASSPGWVQPQHF
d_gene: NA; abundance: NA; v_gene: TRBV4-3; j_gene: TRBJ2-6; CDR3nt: TGCGCCAGCAGCCAAGATGGCTGGGGGCATGGGGCCAACGTCCTGACTTTC; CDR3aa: CASSQDGWGHGANVLTF
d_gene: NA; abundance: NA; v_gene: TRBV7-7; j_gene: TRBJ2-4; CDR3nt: TGTGCCAGCAGCTTAGCGCTGGCAGGGCCCAAAAACATTCAGTACTTC; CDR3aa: CASSLALAGPKNIQYF
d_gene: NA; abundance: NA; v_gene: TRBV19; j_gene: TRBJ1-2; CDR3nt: TGTGCCAGTAGTATAGCTGGTTATGAGAACTATGGCTACACCTTC; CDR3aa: CASSIAGYENYGYTF
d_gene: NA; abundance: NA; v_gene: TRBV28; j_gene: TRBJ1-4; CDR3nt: TGTGCCAGCAGGGAGGGGGGGAGTACGGCTAATGAAAAACTGTTTTTT; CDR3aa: CASREGGSTANEKLFF
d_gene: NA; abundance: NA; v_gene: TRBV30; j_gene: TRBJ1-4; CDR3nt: TGTGCCTGGAGACGAATCTCCGGCGGAGAAAAACTGTTTTTT; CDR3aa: CAWRRISGGEKLFF
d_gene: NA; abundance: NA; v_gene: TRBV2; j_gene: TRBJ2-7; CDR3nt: TGTGCCAGCAGAACAGGGCCCCTCTCCTACGAGCAGTACTTC; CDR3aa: CASRTGPLSYEQYF
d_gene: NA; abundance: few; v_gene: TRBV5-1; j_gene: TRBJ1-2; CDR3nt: TGCGCCAGCAGCTTTGGCAGCACTAACTATGGCTACACCTTC; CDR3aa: CASSFGSTNYGYTF
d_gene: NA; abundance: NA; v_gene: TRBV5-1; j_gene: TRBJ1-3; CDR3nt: TGCGCCAGCAGCCCCCTCGGGGGGTCTGGAAACACCATATATTTT; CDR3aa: CASSPLGGSGNTIYF
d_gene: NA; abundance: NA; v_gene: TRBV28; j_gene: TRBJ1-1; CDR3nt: TGTGCCAGCACCCCGGCAGGGGCAAGAGACACTGAAGCTTTCTTT; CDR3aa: CASTPAGARDTEAFF
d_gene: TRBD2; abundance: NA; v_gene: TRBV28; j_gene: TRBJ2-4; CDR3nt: TGTGCCAGCAGTTTACGCTACACTAGCGGGAGGTCCGATCAGTACTTC; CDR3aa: CASSLRYTSGRSDQYF
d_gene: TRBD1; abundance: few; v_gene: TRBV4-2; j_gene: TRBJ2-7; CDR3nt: TGTGCCAGCAGCCAAGACGGGACAGGGACCTACGAGCAGTACTTC; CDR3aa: CASSQDGTGTYEQYF
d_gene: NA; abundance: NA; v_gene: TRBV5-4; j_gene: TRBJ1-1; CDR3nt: TGTGCCAGCAGCAGGACGGTGAACACTGAAGCTTTCTTT; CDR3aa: CASSRTVNTEAFF
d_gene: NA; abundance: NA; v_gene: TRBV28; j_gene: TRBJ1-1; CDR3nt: TGTGCCAGCAGTCCACACTCACGGACAGCTGACACTGAAGCTTTCTTT; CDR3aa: CASSPHSRTADTEAFF
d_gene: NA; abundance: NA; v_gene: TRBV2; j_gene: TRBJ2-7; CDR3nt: TGTGCCAGCCCACTCCCGGACACAGCCTACGAGCAGTACTTC; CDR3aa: CASPLPDTAYEQYF
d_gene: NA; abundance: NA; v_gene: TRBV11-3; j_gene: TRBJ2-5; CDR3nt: TGTGCCAGCAGCCAAGAATCGGCGGGGGAGACCCAGTACTTC; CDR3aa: CASSQESAGETQYF
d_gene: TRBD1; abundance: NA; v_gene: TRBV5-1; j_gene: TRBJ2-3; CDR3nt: TGCGCCAGCAGCTTGGCCGACAGGGGGACAGATACGCAGTATTTT; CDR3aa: CASSLADRGTDTQYF
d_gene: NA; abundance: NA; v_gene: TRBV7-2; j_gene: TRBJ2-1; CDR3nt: TGTGCCAGCAGCTTGACCCGGGACTCCTACAATGAGCAGTTCTTC; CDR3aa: CASSLTRDSYNEQFF
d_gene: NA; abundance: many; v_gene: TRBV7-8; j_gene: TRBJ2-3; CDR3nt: TGTGCCAGCAGCCGCCCCCTACTAGTCCATGTCACAGATACGCAGTATTTT; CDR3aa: CASSRPLLVHVTDTQYF
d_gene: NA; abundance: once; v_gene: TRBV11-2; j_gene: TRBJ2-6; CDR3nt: TGTGCCAGCAGCTTAATAGGGGGAGCCGGGGCCAACGTCCTGACTTTC; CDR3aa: CASSLIGGAGANVLTF
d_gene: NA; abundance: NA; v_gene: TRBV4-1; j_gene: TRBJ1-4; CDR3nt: TGCGCCAGCAGCCAAGCATCAGCTGGGGATGAAAAACTGTTTTTT; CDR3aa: CASSQASAGDEKLFF
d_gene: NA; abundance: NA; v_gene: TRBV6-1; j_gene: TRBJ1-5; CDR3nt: TGTGCCAGCAACCCCTCAGGGACTGTTGATCAGCCCCAACATTTT; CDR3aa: CASNPSGTVDQPQHF
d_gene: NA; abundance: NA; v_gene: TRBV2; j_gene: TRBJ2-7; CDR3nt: TGTGCCAGCACTGCGGACGGTACCTACGAGCAGTACTTC; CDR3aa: CASTADGTYEQYF
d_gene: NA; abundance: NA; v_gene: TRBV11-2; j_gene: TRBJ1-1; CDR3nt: TGTGCCAGCAGCGCCACCGTGGAGGTCACTGAAGCTTTCTTT; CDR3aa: CASSATVEVTEAFF